The 15 T cell receptor beta chains below all came from one sample that was sequenced in a study of T-cell memory formation after mild COVID-19. TCRdb used MiXCR to reprocess the 5' RACE reads, holding one entry per CDR3 protein. The table includes around 250,000 distinct CDR3 sequences, around 17% detected once. Sequencing was carried out using PBMCs or a T cell subset sorted from them (not recorded which). The receptors were gathered from a man aged 18-30 years who had mild COVID-19 (a few samples of this study predate the infection). Cell type and time point are not known.

This clonotype appeared a few times. V is TRBV21-1 and J is TRBJ2-7; the table's D call of TRBD1 was not tested on the DNA. TRBV21-1 is listed as a pseudogene. This CDR3 comprises 14 residues. CDR3 region: CASNRDRSTYEQYV. CDR3 DNA: TGTGCCAGCAATCGGGACAGGTCAACCTACGAGCAGTACGTC.

Only a few counts were recorded for this clonotype. The chain joins TRBV6-6 to TRBJ1-5; 7 bases fit TRBD1. Germline values: CDR1 MNHNY, CDR2 SVGAGI (reference sequence). CDR3 length: 16 residues. Losses at the gene ends were 0 bases for V and 5 bases for J; bases not matched to a gene: 7. CDR3 coding DNA: TGTGCCAGCAGTTACTCTCCGCGGCAGGGGGATCAGCCCCAGCATTTT. This translates into CASSYSPRQGDQPQHF.

The V and J genes are TRBV13 and TRBJ1-1, with a tentative D call TRBD1 (5 bases). The germline CDR1 and CDR2 sequences are PRHDT and FYEKMQ (reference sequence). The CDR3 runs 15 residues. V shed 3 bases and J shed 4 bases, with 15 bases lying between them. CDR3 coding DNA: TGTGCCAGCAGCTTTGGACGGGGGAGCGGCACTGAAGCTTTCTTT. Translating it yields CASSFGRGSGTEAFF.

The chain couples TRBV20-1 to TRBJ2-3, with D unclear. The germline gives CDR1 DFQATT, CDR2 SNEGSKA (reference sequence). The CDR3 has 14 residues. V lost 6 bases to trimming and J lost 1 base, with 14 bases between them. The CDR3 here is CSANLGGRTDTQYF. The CDR3 region has the DNA TGCAGTGCCAATCTGGGCGGTCGCACAGATACGCAGTATTTT.

This clonotype was counted only a few times. CDR3: CASSGDRQSYEQYF. The CDR3 nucleotides read TGTGCCAGCAGCGGGGACAGGCAGTCCTACGAGCAGTACTTC. V is TRBV21-1 and J is TRBJ2-7; TRBD1, the D gene given by the table, was not confirmed from the DNA. TRBV21-1 is reported as a pseudogene. This CDR3 spans 14 amino acids.

This clonotype appeared a few times. The chain carries TRBV5-6 and TRBJ1-1; a weak D match, TRBD1 (5 bases). The CDR3 is 14 residues long. The germline V gene encodes CDR1 SGHDT and CDR2 YYEEEE. Trimming took off 3 bases at V and 6 bases at J, with 15 bases between the two ends. CDR3 coding DNA: TGTGCCAGCAGCTCTCCGGGGAAGGGGCCTGAAGCTTTCTTT. This codes for CASSSPGKGPEAFF.

This chain links TRBV5-4 with TRBJ2-5; a weak D match, TRBD1 (6 bases). Between the trimmed V and J ends, which lost 2 bases and 4 bases, there was a span of 9 bases. Germline loops: CDR1 SGHNT, CDR2 YYREEE (reference sequence). The CDR3 runs 13 residues. CDR3 sequence: CASSLKGVETQYF. The CDR3 DNA is TGTGCCAGCAGCTTAAAGGGGGTAGAGACCCAGTACTTC. Together with reference TRBV5-4 and TRBJ2-5, the CDR3 gives the full variable domain: ETGVTQSPTHLIKTRGQQVTLRCSSQSGHNTVSWYQQALGQGPQFIFQYYREEENGRGNFPPRFSGLQFPNYSSELNVNALELDDSALYLCASSLKGVETQYFGPGTRLLVL.

This chain connects TRBV5-6 to TRBJ2-5; 9 bases align to TRBD1. Germline CDR1 reads SGHDT; CDR2 reads YYEEEE. This CDR3 has 14 residues. Unmatched junction bases numbered 2, after V lost 3 bases and J lost 2 bases. The CDR3 sequence: CASSWGTGQETQYF. CDR3 bases: TGTGCCAGCAGCTGGGGGACAGGGCAAGAGACCCAGTACTTC.

The V gene is TRBV3-1, the J gene TRBJ1-5, with 11 bases matching TRBD1. CDR1 and CDR2 (germline): LGHDT, YNNKEL (reference sequence). This CDR3 comprises 13 residues. The trim removed 2 bases at V and 14 bases at J, leaving 5 bases unmatched. The CDR3 loop is CASSQRGTGGEHF. Here the CDR3 DNA reads TGTGCCAGCAGCCAACGAGGGACAGGGGGGGAGCATTTT. The variable domain in full, with the rest retrieved from reference TRBV3-1 and TRBJ1-5, is DTAVSQTPKYLVTQMGNDKSIKCEQNLGHDTMYWYKQDSKKFLKIMFSYNNKELIINETVPNRFSPKSPDKAHLNLHINSLELGDSAVYFCASSQRGTGGEHFGDGTRLSIL.

This clonotype was counted a few times. The chain combines TRBV12-3 or TRBV12-4 with TRBJ1-5; TRBD1 matches 9 bases. J lost 5 bases, V lost 5 bases, and 4 bases had no gene match. The CDR3 runs 14 residues. CDR3 region: CASSRTGDHQPQHF. In nucleotides, the CDR3 is TGTGCCAGCAGTAGGACAGGGGATCATCAGCCCCAGCATTTT.

The V and J genes are TRBV7-2 and TRBJ1-5, with TRBD1 matching over 8 bases. The V and J ends lost 8 bases and 2 bases, in that order; junction bases with no gene match: 2. The CDR3 runs to 13 residues. The germline gives CDR1 SGHTA, CDR2 FQGNSA. CDR3 protein: CASADRGNQPQHF. The CDR3 region has the DNA TGTGCCAGCGCGGACAGGGGCAATCAGCCCCAGCATTTT.

This chain links TRBV4-1 with TRBJ1-6, with a possible D match to TRBD1 (5 bases). The CDR3 extends over 16 amino acids. The germline V gene has CDR1 MGHRA and CDR2 YSYEKL. V lost 0 bases and J 10 bases, leaving 16 bases between the germline ends. The CDR3 sequence: CASSQDLGREGSPLHF. The CDR3 nucleotides read TGCGCCAGCAGCCAAGACCTCGGCAGGGAGGGATCACCCCTCCACTTT.

The gene calls are TRBV27 and TRBJ2-2, with 8 bases fitting TRBD2. The CDR3 totals 13 residues. V lost 7 bases and J lost 4; bases outside the gene matches: 2. Germline loops: CDR1 MNHEY, CDR2 SMNVEV (reference sequence). The CDR3 loop is CASKRGGTGELFF. CDR3 DNA: TGTGCCAGCAAACGGGGGGGCACCGGGGAGCTGTTTTTT.

The sample holds a few counts of this clonotype. V and J are TRBV14 and TRBJ2-7; D is undetermined. Germline CDR1 and CDR2: SGHDN and FVKESK. The CDR3 loop spans 15 amino acids. Trimming removed 3 bases from V and 3 bases from J, with 15 bases in between. CDR3 protein: CASSQGKRLGYEQYF. In nucleotides, the CDR3 is TGTGCCAGCAGCCAGGGAAAAAGATTGGGCTACGAGCAGTACTTC.

The rearrangement links TRBV7-9 to TRBJ1-1; D may be TRBD1 (5 bases). This CDR3 has 13 residues. Germline-derived CDR1 and CDR2 are SEHNR and FQNEAQ (reference sequence). V shed 5 bases and J shed 12 bases, with 19 bases lying between them. The CDR3, as DNA: TGTGCCAGCAGCGCGCGGACCGGGACCGAAACTTTCTTT. Amino acid sequence: CASSARTGTETFF.